This T cell receptor beta chain is from a study of blood T cell repertoires in COVID-19. Trimming removed 1 base from V and 4 bases from J, with 10 bases in between. The CDR3 runs to 14 residues. Only in-frame clones appear in the TCRdb table, and some are missing; sequencing was by immunoSEQ multiplex PCR. The sample carries some 200,000 clones, 88% recorded once. This chain connects TRBV23-1 to TRBJ1-1, with D unclear. TRBV23-1 is sorted into the ORF group, with uncertain function. The clonotype comes from a woman aged 30 to 39 who had recovered from COVID-19. Material: PBMCs or T cells enriched from blood (not recorded which). In DNA, the CDR3 is TGCGCCAGCAGTCAATTATCAGGTGGCACTGAAGCTTTCTTT. Translation: CASSQLSGGTEAFF.